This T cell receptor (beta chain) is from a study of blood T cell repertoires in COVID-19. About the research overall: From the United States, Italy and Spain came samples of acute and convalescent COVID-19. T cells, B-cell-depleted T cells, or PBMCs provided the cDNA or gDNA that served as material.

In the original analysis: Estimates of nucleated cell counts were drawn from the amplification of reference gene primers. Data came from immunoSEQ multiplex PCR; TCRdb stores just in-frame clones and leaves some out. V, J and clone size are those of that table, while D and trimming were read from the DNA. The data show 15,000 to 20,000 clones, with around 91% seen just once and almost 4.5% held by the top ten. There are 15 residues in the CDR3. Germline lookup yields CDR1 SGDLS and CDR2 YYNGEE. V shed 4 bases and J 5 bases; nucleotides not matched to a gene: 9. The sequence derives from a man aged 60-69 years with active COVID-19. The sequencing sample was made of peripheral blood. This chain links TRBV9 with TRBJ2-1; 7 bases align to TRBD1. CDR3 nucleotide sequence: TGTGCCAGCAGCCCCGGGACAGTAGGGCACAATGAGCAGTTCTTC. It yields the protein CASSPGTVGHNEQFF.